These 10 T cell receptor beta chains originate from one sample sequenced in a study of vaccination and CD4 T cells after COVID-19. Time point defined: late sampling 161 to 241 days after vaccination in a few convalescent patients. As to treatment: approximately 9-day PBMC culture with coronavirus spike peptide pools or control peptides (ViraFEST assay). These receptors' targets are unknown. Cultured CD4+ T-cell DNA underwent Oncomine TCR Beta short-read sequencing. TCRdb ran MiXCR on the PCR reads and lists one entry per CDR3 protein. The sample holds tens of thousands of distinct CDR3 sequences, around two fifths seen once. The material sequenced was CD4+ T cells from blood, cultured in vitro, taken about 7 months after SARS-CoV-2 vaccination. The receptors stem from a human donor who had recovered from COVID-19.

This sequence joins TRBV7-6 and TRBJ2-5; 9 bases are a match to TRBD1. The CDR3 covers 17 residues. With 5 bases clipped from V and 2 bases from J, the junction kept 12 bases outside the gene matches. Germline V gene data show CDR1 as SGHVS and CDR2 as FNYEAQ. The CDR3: CASSPSSDRGLQETQYF. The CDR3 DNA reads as TGTGCCAGCAGCCCTTCCTCGGACAGGGGTCTTCAAGAGACCCAGTACTTC.

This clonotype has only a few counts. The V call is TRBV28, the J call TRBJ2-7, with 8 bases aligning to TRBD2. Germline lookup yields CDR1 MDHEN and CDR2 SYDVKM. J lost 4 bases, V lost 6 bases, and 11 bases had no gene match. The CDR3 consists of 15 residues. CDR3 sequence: CASRRPGLGIYEQYF. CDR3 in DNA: TGTGCCAGCAGAAGACCGGGACTAGGGATATACGAGCAGTACTTC.

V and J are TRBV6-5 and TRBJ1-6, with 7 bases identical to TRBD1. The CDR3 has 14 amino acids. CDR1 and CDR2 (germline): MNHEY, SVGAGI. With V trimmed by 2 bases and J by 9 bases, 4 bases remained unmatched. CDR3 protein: CASSYGRTGSPLHF. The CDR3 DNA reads TGTGCCAGCAGTTACGGCAGGACAGGTTCACCCCTCCACTTT.

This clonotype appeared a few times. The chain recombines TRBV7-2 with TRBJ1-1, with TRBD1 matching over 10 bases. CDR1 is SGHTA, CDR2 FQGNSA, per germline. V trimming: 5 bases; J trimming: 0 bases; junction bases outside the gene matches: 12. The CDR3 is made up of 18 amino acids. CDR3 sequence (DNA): TGTGCCAGCAGCGCACGTTCCGGGACAGGGGCTTTGAACACTGAAGCTTTCTTT. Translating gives CASSARSGTGALNTEAFF.

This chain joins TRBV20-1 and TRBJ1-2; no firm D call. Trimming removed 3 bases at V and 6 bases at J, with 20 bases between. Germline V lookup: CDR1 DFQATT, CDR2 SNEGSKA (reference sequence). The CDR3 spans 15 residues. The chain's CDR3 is CSARVTGLPNHGYTF. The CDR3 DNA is TGCAGTGCTAGGGTTACTGGATTACCCAACCATGGCTACACCTTC.

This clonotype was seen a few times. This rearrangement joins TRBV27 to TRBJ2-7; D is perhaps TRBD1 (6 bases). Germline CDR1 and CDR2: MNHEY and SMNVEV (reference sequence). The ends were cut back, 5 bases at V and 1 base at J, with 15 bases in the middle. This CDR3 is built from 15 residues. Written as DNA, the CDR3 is TGTGCCAGCAGTCGGCAGGGGTACTTATCCTACGAGCAGTACTTC. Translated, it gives CASSRQGYLSYEQYF.

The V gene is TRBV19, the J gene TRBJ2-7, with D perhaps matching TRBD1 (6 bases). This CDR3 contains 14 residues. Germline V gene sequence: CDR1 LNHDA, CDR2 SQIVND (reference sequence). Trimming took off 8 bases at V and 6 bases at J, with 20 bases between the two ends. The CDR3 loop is CASQQGQLVGEQYF. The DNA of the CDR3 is TGTGCCAGTCAACAAGGACAGCTGGTTGGCGAGCAGTACTTC.

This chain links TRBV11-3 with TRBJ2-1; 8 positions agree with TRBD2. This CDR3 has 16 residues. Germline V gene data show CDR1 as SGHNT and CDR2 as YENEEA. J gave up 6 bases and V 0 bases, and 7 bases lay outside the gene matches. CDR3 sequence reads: CASSLDGPSGSNEQFF. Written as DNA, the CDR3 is TGTGCCAGCAGCTTAGATGGTCCCAGCGGGAGCAATGAGCAGTTCTTC. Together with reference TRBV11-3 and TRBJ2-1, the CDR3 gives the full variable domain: EAGVVQSPRYKIIEKKQPVAFWCNPISGHNTLYWYLQNLGQGPELLIRYENEEAVDDSQLPKDRFSAERLKGVDSTLKIQPAELGDSAVYLCASSLDGPSGSNEQFFGPGTRLTVL.

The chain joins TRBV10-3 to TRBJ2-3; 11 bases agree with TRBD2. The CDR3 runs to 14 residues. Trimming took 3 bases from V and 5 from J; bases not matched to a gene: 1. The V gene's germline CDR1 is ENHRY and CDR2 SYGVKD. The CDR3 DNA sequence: TGTGCCATCAGTGAACTAGCGGGAGTAGATACGCAGTATTTT. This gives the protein CAISELAGVDTQYF.

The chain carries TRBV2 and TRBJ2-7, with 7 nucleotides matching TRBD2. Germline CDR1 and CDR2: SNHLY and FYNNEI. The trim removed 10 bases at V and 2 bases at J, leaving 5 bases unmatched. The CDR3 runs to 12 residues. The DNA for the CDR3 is TGTGCCACCTCTAGCGGCCCCTACGAGCAGTACTTC. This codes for CATSSGPYEQYF.